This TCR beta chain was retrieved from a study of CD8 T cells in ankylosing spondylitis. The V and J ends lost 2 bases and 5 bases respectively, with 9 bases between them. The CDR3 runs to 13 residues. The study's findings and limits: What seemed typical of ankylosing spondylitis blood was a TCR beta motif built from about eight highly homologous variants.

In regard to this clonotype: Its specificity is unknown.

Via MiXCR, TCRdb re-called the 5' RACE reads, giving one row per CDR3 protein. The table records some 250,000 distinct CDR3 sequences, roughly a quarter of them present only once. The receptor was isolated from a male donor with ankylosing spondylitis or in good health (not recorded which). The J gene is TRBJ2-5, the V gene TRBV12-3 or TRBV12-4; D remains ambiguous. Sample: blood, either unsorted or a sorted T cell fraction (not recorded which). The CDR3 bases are TGTGCCAGCAGTTTATCAAACGGGGAGACCCAGTACTTC. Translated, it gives CASSLSNGETQYF.